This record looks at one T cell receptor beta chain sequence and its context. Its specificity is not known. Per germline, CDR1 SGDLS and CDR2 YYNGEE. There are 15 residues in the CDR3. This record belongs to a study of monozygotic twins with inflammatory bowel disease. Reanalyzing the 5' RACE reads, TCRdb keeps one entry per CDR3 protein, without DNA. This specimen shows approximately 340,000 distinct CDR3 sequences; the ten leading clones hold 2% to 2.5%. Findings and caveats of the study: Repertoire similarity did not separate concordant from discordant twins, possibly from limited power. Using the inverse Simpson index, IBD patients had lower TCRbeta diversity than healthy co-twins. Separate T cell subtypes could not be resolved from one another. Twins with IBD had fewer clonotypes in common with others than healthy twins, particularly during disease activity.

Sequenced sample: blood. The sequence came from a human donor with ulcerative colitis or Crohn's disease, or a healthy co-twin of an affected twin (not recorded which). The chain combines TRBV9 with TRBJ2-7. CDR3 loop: CASSVNEWKGYEQYF.